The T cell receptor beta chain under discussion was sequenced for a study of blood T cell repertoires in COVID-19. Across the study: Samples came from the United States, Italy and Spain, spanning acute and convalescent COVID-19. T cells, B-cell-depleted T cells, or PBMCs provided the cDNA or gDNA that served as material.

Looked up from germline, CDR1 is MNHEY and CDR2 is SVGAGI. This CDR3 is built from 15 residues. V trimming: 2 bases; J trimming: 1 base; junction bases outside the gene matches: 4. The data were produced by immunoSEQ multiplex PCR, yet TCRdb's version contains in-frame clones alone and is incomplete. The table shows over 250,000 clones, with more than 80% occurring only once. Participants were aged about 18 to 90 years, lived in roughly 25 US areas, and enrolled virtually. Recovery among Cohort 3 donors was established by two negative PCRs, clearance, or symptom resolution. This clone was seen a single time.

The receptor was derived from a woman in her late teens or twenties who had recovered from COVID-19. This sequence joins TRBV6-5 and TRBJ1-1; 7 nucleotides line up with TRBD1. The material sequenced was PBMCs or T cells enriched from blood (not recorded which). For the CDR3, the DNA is TGTGCCAGCAGTTACCCCCAGGGGGGGAACACTGAAGCTTTCTTT. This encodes CASSYPQGGNTEAFF.